One and the same sample provided the 2 T cell receptor beta chains below, sequenced in a study of T cells in Graves' hyperthyroidism and ophthalmopathy. RNA transcripts yielded amplified TCR beta CDR3 regions. The study used the HTBI primer set for a first-round RT-PCR of the TCR CDR3. From the multiplex PCR reads, TCRdb called clonotypes with MiXCR, one entry per CDR3 protein. The sample has under 350,000 distinct CDR3 sequences, around a sixth seen once. Sequencing input: blood. The receptors here all came from a woman in her 50s with Graves' hyperthyroidism.

This clonotype was detected many times. J is TRBJ2-5 and V is TRBV28, with a weak D call TRBD2 (7 bases). Germline CDR1 is MDHEN and CDR2 is SYDVKM. V was clipped by 2 bases and J by 3 bases, with 10 bases between them. This CDR3 is built from 14 residues. The CDR3 DNA reads TGTGCCAGCAGTTTAGGGGGGGCCGAAGAGACCCAGTACTTC. Encoded protein: CASSLGGAEETQYF.

This clonotype occurred a few times. A much larger clonotype is one base distant, so this may be a read error. This sequence joins TRBV10-1 and TRBJ1-5; 7 positions agree with TRBD1. The CDR3 spans 18 residues. The germline V gene encodes CDR1 WNHNN and CDR2 SYGVQD (reference sequence). CDR3 in DNA: TGTGCCATCAGTGAGCGGTGGGGGACAGACTATAGCAATCGGCCCCAGCATTTT. Protein product: CAISERWGTDYSNRPQHF.